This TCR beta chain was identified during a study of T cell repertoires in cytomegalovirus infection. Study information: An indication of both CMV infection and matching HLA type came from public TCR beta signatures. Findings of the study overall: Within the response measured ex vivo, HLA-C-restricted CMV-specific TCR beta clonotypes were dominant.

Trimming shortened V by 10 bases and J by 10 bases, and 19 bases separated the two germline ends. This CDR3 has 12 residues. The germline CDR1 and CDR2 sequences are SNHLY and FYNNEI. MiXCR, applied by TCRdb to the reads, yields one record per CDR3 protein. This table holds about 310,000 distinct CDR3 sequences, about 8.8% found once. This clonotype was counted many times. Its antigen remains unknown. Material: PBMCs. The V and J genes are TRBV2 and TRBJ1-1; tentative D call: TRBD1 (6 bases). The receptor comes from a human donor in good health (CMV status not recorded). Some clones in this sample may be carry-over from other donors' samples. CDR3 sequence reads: CANSRGILGAFF. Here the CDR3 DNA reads TGTGCCAACTCAAGGGGGATTTTGGGAGCTTTCTTT.